These 2 T cell receptor beta chains were all obtained from the same sample, sequenced in a study of shared clonotypes between healthy human individuals. Method: immunoSEQ multiplex PCR; TCRdb's copy keeps in-frame clones and lacks some. The sample consists of about 1.1 million clones, around 78% of them appearing once. The sample consisted of memory CD4+ T cells from PBMCs. The subset is: CD45RA-negative fraction. The receptors were sampled from a man in his late teens or twenties in good health. Some clones in this sample may be carry-over from other donors' samples.

As for this clone: The sample carries other DNA sequences with the same CDR3. V and J are TRBV9 and TRBJ1-4, with no clear D. Per the germline V gene, CDR1 is SGDLS and CDR2 is YYNGEE. V lost 2 bases and J lost 0, with 5 bases in between. The length of the CDR3 is 14 residues. CDR3 sequence: CASSVGTTNEKLFF. CDR3 DNA sequence: TGTGCCAGCAGCGTGGGTACAACTAATGAAAAACTGTTTTTT.

This clone was seen more than once but under ten times. This chain connects TRBV11-1 to TRBJ2-1; the D gene could be TRBD1 or TRBD2 (6 bases each). CDR3 size: 15 residues. The V gene lost 7 bases and the J gene lost 2 bases, with 15 bases spanning the gap. The V gene's germline CDR1 is SGHAT and CDR2 FQDESV (reference sequence). This chain's CDR3 is CASTVGRDTYNEQFF. In nucleotides, the CDR3 is TGTGCCAGCACGGTGGGGCGGGACACCTACAATGAGCAGTTCTTC.